The clone carrying this TCR beta chain was recorded once. The sample is drawn from a study of blood T cell repertoires in COVID-19. Study in general: Sources were T cells, B-cell-depleted T cells, or PBMCs; the material itself was cDNA or gDNA.

Per the authors' pipeline: Reference gene primer amplification gave estimated nucleated cell counts. Produced via immunoSEQ multiplex PCR; TCRdb's table is partial and in-frame only. V and J calls and clone size are copied from that table; D and trimming were computed from the DNA. The sample carries about 59,000 clones, less than 80% recorded once. The CDR3 is made up of 20 amino acids. Looked up from germline, CDR1 is SGHTA and CDR2 is FQGNSA. With 0 bases removed from V and 1 base from J, the gap between germline ends came to 22 bases. The specimen was peripheral blood. The clonotype originates from a human donor in a cohort sampled during active COVID-19. V is TRBV7-2 and J is TRBJ2-1, with D maybe TRBD1 (5 bases). CDR3 sequence (DNA): TGTGCCAGCAGCTTAGCTCCCCTAAGACAGCTTCCGAGGTCCTACAATGAGCAGTTCTTC. Translating gives CASSLAPLRQLPRSYNEQFF.